This T cell receptor (beta chain) was captured by sequencing in a study of OX40 agonist ivuxolimab in advanced cancers. Repertoires were generated with immunoSEQ multiplex PCR, while TCRdb's copy carries only in-frame clones and drops some. The sample yields about 100,000 clones, 89% seen once. Only one count was recorded for this clone. The antigen remains undetermined. Findings and limits, study-wide: At 0.1 to 3.0 mg/kg and by week 6, clonal expansion occurred in CD4+ and CD8+ blood T cells.

This CDR3 is 15 amino acids long. The V segment lost 5 bases and the J segment 5 bases; nucleotides outside the gene matches: 6. Germline CDR1 and CDR2: MNHNS and SASEGT. The J gene is TRBJ1-6, the V gene TRBV6-1; TRBD1 matches 7 bases. The sample was CD4+ or CD8+ T cells sorted from blood, taken in a trial of the OX40 agonist ivuxolimab. The sequence was obtained from an adult with an advanced solid tumor such as melanoma, head and neck, liver or kidney cancer. CDR3 in amino acids: CASSPHGQDNSPLHF. The CDR3, as DNA: TGTGCCAGCAGTCCACACGGACAGGATAATTCACCCCTCCACTTT.